Shown below are 8 T cell receptor beta chains from a single sample sequenced in a study of CD8 T cells in ankylosing spondylitis. Via MiXCR, TCRdb re-called the 5' RACE reads, giving one row per CDR3 protein. The sample yields approximately 110,000 distinct CDR3 sequences, approximately 25% seen once. The sample consisted of synovial fluid, either unsorted or a sorted T cell fraction (not recorded which). The receptors shown here come from a male donor with ankylosing spondylitis.

This rearrangement joins TRBV20-1 to TRBJ2-1; D unresolved. Trimming took 2 bases from V and 4 from J, leaving 15 bases between them. Germline-derived CDR1 and CDR2 are DFQATT and SNEGSKA (reference sequence). CDR3 size: 15 residues. The CDR3 here is CSARYRAGIYNEQFF. CDR3 in DNA: TGCAGTGCTAGATATCGGGCAGGAATTTACAATGAGCAGTTCTTC.

This clonotype was observed a few times. The J gene is TRBJ2-5, the V gene TRBV19, with D maybe TRBD1 (5 bases). Trimming took 5 bases from V and 1 from J, leaving 11 bases between them. The CDR3 runs to 14 residues. Germline V CDR1 and CDR2: LNHDA, SQIVND (reference sequence). Here the CDR3 DNA reads TGTGCCAGTAGTGGGCGACAGTTCCAAGAGACCCAGTACTTC. Protein sequence: CASSGRQFQETQYF.

This clonotype was counted at least ten times. The chain joins TRBV7-2 to TRBJ1-2; D is ambiguous. Germline V gene data show CDR1 as SGHTA and CDR2 as FQGNSA. Between the trimmed V and J ends, which lost 4 bases and 3 bases, there was a span of 12 bases. The CDR3 runs 14 residues. The CDR3 DNA sequence: TGTGCCAGCAGCTCGACGGTGGGAGACTATGGCTACACCTTC. Translation gives CASSSTVGDYGYTF. The variable domain in full, completed from reference TRBV7-2 and TRBJ1-2, reads GAGVSQSPSNKVTEKGKDVELRCDPISGHTALYWYRQSLGQGLEFLIYFQGNSAPDKSGLPSDRFSAERTGGSVSTLTIQRTQQEDSAVYLCASSSTVGDYGYTFGSGTRLTVV.

The J gene is TRBJ2-1, the V gene TRBV5-1; 9 bases map to TRBD1. Trimming cost V 2 bases and J 5 bases; bases outside gene matches: 5. The CDR3 contains 15 residues. CDR1 and CDR2 from the germline V gene are SGHRS and YFSETQ. In DNA form, the CDR3 reads TGCGCCAGCAGCTTTAATCGACAGGGGGACAATGAGCAGTTCTTC. Amino acids: CASSFNRQGDNEQFF.

This clonotype was counted between two and nine times. V is TRBV7-9 and J is TRBJ2-2, with 7 bases lining up with TRBD1. Germline V gives CDR1 SEHNR, CDR2 FQNEAQ (reference sequence). The length of the CDR3 is 15 residues. Trimming took 4 bases from V and 5 from J; bases not matched to a gene: 7. The CDR3: CASSSTGVQTGELFF. DNA of the CDR3: TGTGCCAGCAGCTCTACAGGGGTCCAGACCGGGGAGCTGTTTTTT.

The rearrangement links TRBV24-1 to TRBJ2-7, with 8 bases matching TRBD1. Germline V CDR1 and CDR2: KGHDR, SFDVKD. V trimming: 5 bases; J trimming: 1 base; junction bases outside the gene matches: 6. This CDR3 has 15 amino acids. The CDR3 sequence: CATSVGGQDSYEQYF. The CDR3 DNA follows: TGTGCCACCAGTGTGGGGGGACAGGATTCCTACGAGCAGTACTTC.

This clonotype was picked up a small number of times. This CDR3 is CASSRSSTGNYGYTF. The CDR3 nucleotides are TGTGCCAGCAGCAGATCCTCGACAGGCAACTATGGCTACACCTTC. The J gene is TRBJ1-2, the V gene TRBV3-1; weak D call: TRBD1 (6 bases). The CDR3 has 15 amino acids. Trimming stripped 5 bases from V and 2 bases from J, with 15 bases between. The germline CDR1 and CDR2 sequences are LGHDT and YNNKEL (reference sequence).

V is TRBV28 and J is TRBJ2-1, with D unclear. Germline lookup yields CDR1 MDHEN and CDR2 SYDVKM. V lost 2 bases to trimming and J lost 14 bases, with 16 bases between them. The CDR3 consists of 13 residues. CDR3 DNA: TGTGCCAGCAGTTTAACCTTCGACTTGACCGAGTTCTTC. This translates into CASSLTFDLTEFF.